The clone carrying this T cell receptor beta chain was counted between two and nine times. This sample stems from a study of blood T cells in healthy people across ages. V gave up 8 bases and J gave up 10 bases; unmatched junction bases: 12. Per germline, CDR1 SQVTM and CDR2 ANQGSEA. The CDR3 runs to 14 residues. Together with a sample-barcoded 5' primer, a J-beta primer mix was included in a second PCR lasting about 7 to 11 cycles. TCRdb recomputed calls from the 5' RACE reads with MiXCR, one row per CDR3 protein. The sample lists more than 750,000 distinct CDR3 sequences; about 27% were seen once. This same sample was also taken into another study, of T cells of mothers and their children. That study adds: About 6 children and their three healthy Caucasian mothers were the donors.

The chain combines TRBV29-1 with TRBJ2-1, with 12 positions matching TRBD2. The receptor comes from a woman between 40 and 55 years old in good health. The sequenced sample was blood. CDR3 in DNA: TGCAGCTCGAGACCAGGACTAGCGGGGCCCGAGCAGTTCTTC. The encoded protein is CSSRPGLAGPEQFF.